This passage covers 16 T cell receptor beta chains from one sample sequenced in a study of T cells in Graves' hyperthyroidism and ophthalmopathy. The TCR beta CDR3 regions underwent amplification using RNA transcripts as the source. The HTBI primer set served for first-round RT-PCR of the TCR CDR3. TCRdb reanalysed the multiplex PCR reads using MiXCR and keeps one entry per CDR3 protein. The sample consists of 600,000 to 850,000 distinct CDR3 sequences, about 19% of them appearing once. The specimen was blood. These receptors originate from a woman in her forties or fifties with Graves' hyperthyroidism that later progressed to Graves' ophthalmopathy.

V usage is TRBV12-5 and J usage is TRBJ2-1; D unclear. V was trimmed by 2 bases and J by 3 bases, leaving 17 bases between them. Per germline, CDR1 LGHNT and CDR2 FRNRAP. This CDR3 contains 17 residues. Here the CDR3 DNA reads TGTGCTAGTGGTTTGATCCCACAGAGAGAACTCTACAATGAGCAGTTCTTC. It codes for CASGLIPQRELYNEQFF.

This clonotype was picked up a small number of times. The rearrangement links TRBV14 to TRBJ1-2; 9 nucleotides align to TRBD1. In germline, CDR1 is SGHDN, CDR2 FVKESK. The CDR3 contains 12 residues. Trimming took 10 bases from V and 7 from J; bases not matched to a gene: 7. The CDR3 DNA reads TGTGCCACCGGACAGGGGCTTGGTGGCTACACCTTC. Protein product: CATGQGLGGYTF.

V is TRBV10-3 and J is TRBJ1-5; D may be TRBD1 (5 bases). This CDR3 has 13 amino acids. The V and J ends lost 7 bases and 4 bases respectively, with 11 bases between them. CDR1 and CDR2 (germline): ENHRY, SYGVKD. CDR3 nucleotide sequence: TGTGCCATCAATGCAGGGACTAATCAGCCCCAGCATTTT. This sequence encodes CAINAGTNQPQHF.

This clonotype was seen only a few times. V gene TRBV4-2 combines with J gene TRBJ1-4, with TRBD1 as a possible D gene (6 bases). The CDR3 covers 17 residues. CDR1 is LGHNA and CDR2 is YNFKEQ in the germline V gene. The V gene lost 0 bases and the J gene lost 8 bases, with 19 bases spanning the gap. CDR3 protein: CASSQEGGTRGWEKLFF. The CDR3 nucleotides are TGTGCCAGCAGCCAAGAAGGGGGAACTAGGGGTTGGGAAAAACTGTTTTTT.

This clonotype turned up a few times. V is TRBV24-1 and J is TRBJ2-1; TRBD1 matches 9 bases. Germline V gene lookup returns CDR1 KGHDR and CDR2 SFDVKD. With 4 bases clipped from V and 8 bases from J, the junction kept 8 bases outside the gene matches. The CDR3 covers 15 residues. The CDR3 DNA follows: TGTGCCACCAGTGAACGGACAGGGGTGGTCGATGAGCAGTTCTTC. Its protein is CATSERTGVVDEQFF.

This clonotype was seen a few times. The rearrangement links TRBV19 to TRBJ2-6; the D is unclear. Germline V CDR1 and CDR2: LNHDA, SQIVND (reference sequence). This CDR3 has 16 residues. Trimming took 6 bases from V and 0 from J, leaving 12 bases between them. The CDR3 sequence is CASSPQLVSGANVLTF. As DNA, the CDR3 is TGTGCCAGTAGCCCCCAGTTAGTCTCTGGGGCCAACGTCCTGACTTTC.

This clonotype was seen repeatedly, ten times or more. The chain has TRBV30 and TRBJ2-3; the D gene is possibly TRBD2 (6 bases). The ends were cut back, 0 bases at V and 1 base at J, with 11 bases in the middle. Germline CDR1 and CDR2: GTSNPN and SVGIG (reference sequence). This CDR3 comprises 15 residues. The CDR3 spells CAWSVVGGGTDTQYF. CDR3 coding DNA: TGTGCCTGGAGTGTAGTGGGGGGAGGCACAGATACGCAGTATTTT.

This clonotype was counted ten times or more. The chain employs TRBV6-2 or TRBV6-3 and TRBJ1-1, with a tentative D call TRBD1 (6 bases). The ends were cut back, 6 bases at V and 4 bases at J, with 15 bases in the middle. Germline assignment: CDR1 MNHEY and CDR2 SVGEGT. This CDR3 region has 14 residues. Here the CDR3 reads CASRFIRGFTEAFF. CDR3 nucleotide sequence: TGTGCCAGCAGATTTATCAGGGGATTCACTGAAGCTTTCTTT.

This chain connects TRBV18 to TRBJ1-4, with D unclear. This CDR3 is 15 amino acids long. CDR1 and CDR2 (germline): KGHSH, LQKENI. With 0 bases removed from V and 7 bases from J, the gap between germline ends came to 12 bases. The CDR3: CASSPPPGLAEKLFF. The CDR3 nucleotides read TGTGCCAGCTCACCACCGCCAGGCCTCGCTGAAAAACTGTTTTTT. Combining the CDR3 with reference TRBV18 and TRBJ1-4 gives the whole variable domain NAGVMQNPRHLVRRRGQEARLRCSPMKGHSHVYWYRQLPEEGLKFMVYLQKENIIDESGMPKERFSAEFPKEGPSILRIQQVVRGDSAAYFCASSPPPGLAEKLFFGSGTQLSVL.

V gene TRBV18 combines with J gene TRBJ1-5, with a tentative D call TRBD1 (5 bases). Trimming removed 6 bases from V and 4 bases from J, with 10 bases in between. The germline gives CDR1 KGHSH, CDR2 LQKENI. The CDR3 contains 13 residues. Here the CDR3 DNA reads TGTGCCAGCTCCTCGGGGCAGAATCAGCCCCAGCATTTT. Translation gives CASSSGQNQPQHF.

This clonotype was detected only a few times. The J gene is TRBJ2-2, the V gene TRBV7-2, with 9 bases aligning to TRBD1. The CDR3 is 16 residues long. J was trimmed by 3 bases and V by 5 bases; bases with no gene match: 7. Germline CDR1 is SGHTA and CDR2 is FQGNSA. CDR3 DNA sequence: TGTGCCAGCAGCGCTGCCGGGACAGGGCACACCGGGGAGCTGTTTTTT. This gives the protein CASSAAGTGHTGELFF.

This chain joins TRBV27 and TRBJ1-4; 7 bases fit TRBD1. The CDR3 is 15 amino acids. The germline V gene has CDR1 MNHEY and CDR2 SMNVEV (reference sequence). V shed 8 bases, J shed 8 bases, and the junction held 14 bases outside the gene matches. The CDR3 loop reads CASCKNQGVNEKLFF. CDR3 nucleotide sequence: TGTGCCAGCTGTAAGAATCAGGGGGTTAACGAAAAACTGTTTTTT. The complete variable domain, with remaining parts taken from reference TRBV27 and TRBJ1-4, reads EAQVTQNPRYLITVTGKKLTVTCSQNMNHEYMSWYRQDPGLGLRQIYYSMNVEVTDKGDVPEGYKVSRKEKRNFPLILESPSPNQTSLYFCASCKNQGVNEKLFFGSGTQLSVL.

This clonotype was counted many times. The V and J genes are TRBV6-5 and TRBJ2-7, with D unclear. Germline CDR1 and CDR2: MNHEY and SVGAGI. This CDR3 region has 15 residues. The V end lost 0 bases, the J end lost 2 bases, and 11 bases lay between the germline ends. The CDR3 nucleotides read TGTGCCAGCAGTTACTCGATAACGGCAACCTACGAGCAGTACTTC. Amino acids: CASSYSITATYEQYF.

With respect to this clonotype: Germline and junction disagree at one end, which may indicate a read error. This sequence joins TRBV4-2 and TRBJ1-2; no reliable D call. Germline lookup yields CDR1 LGHNA and CDR2 YNFKEQ. The CDR3 runs 16 residues. CDR3 DNA sequence: TGTACCAGCAGCCACCGATCGACGCGTGCGAACTATGGCTACACCTTC. It is translated as CTSSHRSTRANYGYTF.

This clonotype was seen at least ten times. The chain has TRBV2 and TRBJ2-3, with D maybe TRBD2 (6 bases). The germline V gene has CDR1 SNHLY and CDR2 FYNNEI. The CDR3 consists of 14 residues. V lost 6 bases to trimming and J lost 1 base, with 11 bases between them. Here the CDR3 reads CASRDQRGTDTQYF. CDR3 bases: TGTGCCAGCAGGGACCAGCGGGGCACAGATACGCAGTATTTT.

This clonotype has just a few counts. The gene calls are TRBV18 and TRBJ2-7, with TRBD2 as a possible D gene (6 bases). V was clipped by 6 bases and J by 2 bases, with 17 bases between them. The CDR3 consists of 15 residues. CDR1 KGHSH and CDR2 LQKENI come from the germline V gene. The DNA of the CDR3 is TGTGCCAGCTCTCCCGCGGGGTACCTTACCTACGAGCAGTACTTC. Protein: CASSPAGYLTYEQYF.